This TCR beta chain was sequenced for a study of early T cells in non-severe SARS-CoV-2 infection. About the study: Chains were unpaired, as sequencing was done on bulk RNA from unsorted whole blood.

General study points: Matching against VDJdb likely underestimated virus-specific expansions, favoring anti-spike CD8.

Researchers attached unique molecular identifiers to individual cDNA molecules. TCRdb re-called the 5' RACE reads through MiXCR, storing one row per CDR3 protein. Among around 100,000 distinct CDR3 sequences listed, approximately 17% were seen once. Details on this clonotype: What it binds is unknown.

The receptor was derived from an adult who was a healthcare worker with PCR-confirmed SARS-CoV-2 infection or an uninfected control (not recorded which). The sample was whole blood.

The CDR3 reads CASSLGRTSGREESSTDTQYF. For the CDR3, the DNA is TGTGCCAGCAGCTTAGGAAGAACTAGCGGGAGAGAAGAGTCTAGCACAGATACGCAGTATTTT. The chain is built from TRBV7-9 and TRBJ2-3, with TRBD2 matching over 11 bases. V dropped 1 base and J dropped 0; count of bases not matched to a gene: 15. The length of the CDR3 is 21 residues. CDR1 and CDR2 from the germline V gene are SEHNR and FQNEAQ (reference sequence).